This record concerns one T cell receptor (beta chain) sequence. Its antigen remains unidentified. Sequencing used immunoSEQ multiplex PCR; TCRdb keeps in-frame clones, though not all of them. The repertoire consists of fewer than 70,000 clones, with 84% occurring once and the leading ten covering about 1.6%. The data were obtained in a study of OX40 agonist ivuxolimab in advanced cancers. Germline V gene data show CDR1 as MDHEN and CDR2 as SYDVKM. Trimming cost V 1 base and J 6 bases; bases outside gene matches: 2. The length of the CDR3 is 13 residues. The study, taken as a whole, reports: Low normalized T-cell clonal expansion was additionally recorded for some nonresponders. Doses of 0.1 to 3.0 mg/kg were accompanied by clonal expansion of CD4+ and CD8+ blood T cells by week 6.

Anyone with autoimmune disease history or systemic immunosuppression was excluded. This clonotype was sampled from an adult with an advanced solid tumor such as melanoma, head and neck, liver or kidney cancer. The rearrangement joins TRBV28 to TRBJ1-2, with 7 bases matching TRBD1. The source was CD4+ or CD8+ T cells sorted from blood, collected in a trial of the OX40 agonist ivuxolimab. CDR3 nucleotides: TGTGCCAGCAGTTTATCAGGGGGGGATGGCTACACCTTC. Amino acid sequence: CASSLSGGDGYTF.